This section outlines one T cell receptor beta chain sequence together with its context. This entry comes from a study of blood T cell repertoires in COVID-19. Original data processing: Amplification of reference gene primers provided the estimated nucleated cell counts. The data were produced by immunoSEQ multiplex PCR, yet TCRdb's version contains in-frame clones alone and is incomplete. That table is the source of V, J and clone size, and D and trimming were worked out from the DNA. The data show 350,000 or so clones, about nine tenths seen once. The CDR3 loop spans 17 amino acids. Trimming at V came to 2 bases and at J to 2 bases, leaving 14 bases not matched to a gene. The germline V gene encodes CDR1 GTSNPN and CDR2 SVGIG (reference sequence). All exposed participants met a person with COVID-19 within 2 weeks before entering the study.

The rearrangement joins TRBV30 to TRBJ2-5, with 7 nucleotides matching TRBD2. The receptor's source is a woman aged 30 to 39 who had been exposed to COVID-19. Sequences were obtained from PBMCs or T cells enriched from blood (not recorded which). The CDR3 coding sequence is TGTGCCTGGAGTTTGGGTTTGGGGGGAGGGCCTCAAGAGACCCAGTACTTC. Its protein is CAWSLGLGGGPQETQYF.